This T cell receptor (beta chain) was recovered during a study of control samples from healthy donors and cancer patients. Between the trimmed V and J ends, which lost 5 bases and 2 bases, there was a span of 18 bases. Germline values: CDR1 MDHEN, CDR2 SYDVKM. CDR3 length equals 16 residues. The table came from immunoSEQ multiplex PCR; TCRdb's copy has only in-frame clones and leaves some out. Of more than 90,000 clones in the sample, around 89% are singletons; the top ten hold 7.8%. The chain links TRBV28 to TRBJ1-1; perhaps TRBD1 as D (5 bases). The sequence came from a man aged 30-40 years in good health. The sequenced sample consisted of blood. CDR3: CASSPPRASHNTEAFF. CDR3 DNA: TGTGCCAGCAGTCCCCCCAGGGCCAGCCACAACACTGAAGCTTTCTTT.